Below, 22 T cell receptor beta chains from the same sample are listed, as sequenced in a study of blood T cell repertoires in COVID-19. The table came from immunoSEQ multiplex PCR; TCRdb's copy has only in-frame clones and leaves some out. Of 100,000 or so clones in the sample, roughly 86% were seen once. Specimen: peripheral blood. The receptors here all came from a man in his fifties with active or convalescent COVID-19.

The CDR3 DNA follows: TGTGCCACCAGCAGAGTCAGGGGGGAAAAACTGTTTTTT. Its translation: CATSRVRGEKLFF. The chain is built from TRBV15 and TRBJ1-4; 7 positions agree with TRBD1. This CDR3 region has 13 residues. Trimming took 1 base from V and 8 from J; bases not matched to a gene: 1. Germline V gene data show CDR1 as LNHNV and CDR2 as YYDKDF (reference sequence).

The V call is TRBV10-1, the J call TRBJ1-3; 7 bases map to TRBD1. Germline CDR1 reads WNHNN; CDR2 reads SYGVQD (reference sequence). This CDR3 region has 15 residues. Losses at the gene ends were 5 bases for V and 0 bases for J; bases not matched to a gene: 4. CDR3 nucleotide sequence: TGCGCCAGCAGTTCGGGACAGTACTCTGGAAACACCATATATTTT. Its translation: CASSSGQYSGNTIYF.

The rearrangement joins TRBV18 to TRBJ1-1, with 8 bases identical to TRBD1. Trimming removed 4 bases from V and 5 bases from J; junction bases left unmatched: 3. This CDR3 comprises 13 residues. Germline CDR1 KGHSH, CDR2 LQKENI. The CDR3: CASSQDRGTEAFF. The CDR3 coding sequence is TGTGCCAGCTCACAAGACAGGGGAACTGAAGCTTTCTTT.

A single count supports this clone. This chain uses TRBV15 with TRBJ1-1; 7 positions agree with TRBD1. The junction had 14 bases not matched to a gene; V was cut back by 1 base and J by 3 bases. From germline, CDR1 is LNHNV and CDR2 YYDKDF (reference sequence). The CDR3 extends over 18 amino acids. CDR3 coding DNA: TGTGCCACCAGCAGAGGGGCCGGTCAGGGACAGCGAGACACTGAAGCTTTCTTT. Translating gives CATSRGAGQGQRDTEAFF.

The chain has TRBV10-3 and TRBJ2-1, with 7 bases aligning to TRBD1. The CDR3 is 15 residues long. Germline CDR1 ENHRY, CDR2 SYGVKD. Trimming took 4 bases from V and 1 from J; bases not matched to a gene: 4. The CDR3 nucleotides read TGTGCCATCAGTGCCCAGACAGGGTCCTACAATGAGCAGTTCTTC. Amino acids: CAISAQTGSYNEQFF.

The chain has TRBV5-1 and TRBJ1-3; weak D call: TRBD1 (6 bases). V lost 4 bases, J lost 1 base, and 9 bases lay in between. The CDR3 has 14 residues. From germline, CDR1 is SGHRS and CDR2 YFSETQ. CDR3 sequence (DNA): TGCGCCAGCAGCCAACAGGGATCTGGAAACACCATATATTTT. It encodes CASSQQGSGNTIYF.

The CDR3 is CASSQQTGVYNSPLHF. CDR3 bases: TGTGCCAGCAGCCAACAGACAGGGGTATATAATTCACCCCTCCACTTT. This chain uses TRBV3-1 (or the pseudogene TRBV3-2) with TRBJ1-6, with 8 bases lining up with TRBD1. The V gene's germline CDR1 is LGHDT and CDR2 YNNKEL (reference sequence). The V segment lost 2 bases and the J segment 4 bases; nucleotides outside the gene matches: 4. This CDR3 region has 16 residues.

This clone was counted once. The chain carries TRBV19 and TRBJ2-5; TRBD1 matches 8 bases. Germline V gene sequence: CDR1 LNHDA, CDR2 SQIVND (reference sequence). This CDR3 is 13 amino acids long. V lost 8 bases to trimming and J lost 5 bases; unmatched junction nucleotides: 7. The CDR3, as DNA: TGTGCCAGTCGGGACAGGATTCGGGAGACCCAGTACTTC. Translating it yields CASRDRIRETQYF.

The chain has TRBV28 and TRBJ2-5, with D perhaps matching TRBD2 (6 bases). Germline V gene sequence: CDR1 MDHEN, CDR2 SYDVKM. Trimming removed 5 bases from V and 5 bases from J, with 9 bases in between. CDR3 length: 12 amino acids. The CDR3 nucleotides read TGTGCCAGCAGTACTAGCATCGAGACCCAGTACTTC. It specifies CASSTSIETQYF.

The chain combines TRBV11-2 with TRBJ1-6; 7 nucleotides match TRBD1. Germline V CDR1 and CDR2: SGHAT, FQNNGV. This CDR3 has 14 amino acids. The J segment lost 6 bases and the V segment lost 4 bases, leaving 3 bases of the junction unmatched. CDR3 in amino acids: CASSSTGFNSPLHF. DNA of the CDR3: TGTGCCAGCAGCTCGACAGGGTTTAATTCACCCCTCCACTTT.

The genes are TRBV9 and TRBJ2-7; 8 bases are a match to TRBD1. The V gene's germline CDR1 is SGDLS and CDR2 YYNGEE. CDR3 length: 13 amino acids. Unmatched junction bases numbered 3, after V lost 4 bases and J lost 3 bases. The CDR3 region is CASSPQGGYEQYF. The CDR3 region has the DNA TGTGCCAGCAGCCCACAGGGGGGCTACGAGCAGTACTTC. Looking up the rest from reference TRBV9 and TRBJ2-7 gives the full variable domain: DSGVTQTPKHLITATGQRVTLRCSPRSGDLSVYWYQQSLDQGLQFLIQYYNGEERAKGNILERFSAQQFPDLHSELNLSSLELGDSALYFCASSPQGGYEQYFGPGTRLTVT.

This chain joins TRBV6-5 and TRBJ1-3, with TRBD1 as a possible D gene (6 bases). The CDR3 is 15 residues long. Germline V gene lookup returns CDR1 MNHEY and CDR2 SVGAGI. Trimming took 6 bases from V and 0 from J, leaving 12 bases between them. The CDR3 nucleotides are TGTGCCAGCAGCATGGACAGTCGCTCTGGAAACACCATATATTTT. Encoded protein: CASSMDSRSGNTIYF.

The rearrangement uses TRBV5-3 and TRBJ2-3; maybe TRBD1 (5 bases). TRBV5-3 is an ORF for which the function is uncertain. CDR3 length: 16 amino acids. Between the trimmed V and J ends, which lost 0 bases and 0 bases, there was a span of 11 bases. The CDR3 coding sequence is TGTGCCAGAAGCTTGGAGACAGCCAGTAGCACAGATACGCAGTATTTT. Residues: CARSLETASSTDTQYF.

This sequence joins TRBV3-1 (or the pseudogene TRBV3-2) and TRBJ1-1; 7 positions agree with TRBD1. This CDR3 contains 15 residues. CDR1 and CDR2 (germline): LGHDT, YNNKEL (reference sequence). Trimming removed 0 bases from V and 5 bases from J; junction bases left unmatched: 6. The CDR3 DNA is TGTGCCAGCAGCCAAGATAAGGGGGCAGGGACTGAAGCTTTCTTT. Translation gives CASSQDKGAGTEAFF.

This clone showed up just once. The genes are TRBV15 and TRBJ2-2; 8 bases are shared with TRBD1. V was clipped by 0 bases and J by 4 bases; unmatched bases: 4. The CDR3 has 16 residues. Germline V gene data show CDR1 as LNHNV and CDR2 as YYDKDF (reference sequence). The CDR3 region is CATSRDKDRATGELFF. In DNA form, the CDR3 reads TGTGCCACCAGCAGAGACAAGGACAGGGCCACCGGGGAGCTGTTTTTT.

The V gene is TRBV19, the J gene TRBJ2-1; D perhaps matches TRBD2 (7 bases). Germline CDR1 reads LNHDA; CDR2 reads SQIVND (reference sequence). The CDR3 consists of 17 residues. V gave up 6 bases and J gave up 4 bases, with 22 bases separating them. The DNA for the CDR3 is TGTGCCAGTAGCCCTGGGGGGGGCCCTAGCTTTTACAATGAGCAGTTCTTC. Translated: CASSPGGGPSFYNEQFF.

This clone is a singleton in its sample. The rearrangement uses TRBV4-1 and TRBJ2-2; TRBD1 matches at 9 bases. V lost 3 bases to trimming and J lost 5 bases; unmatched junction nucleotides: 4. CDR3 length: 15 amino acids. The V gene's germline CDR1 is MGHRA and CDR2 YSYEKL. The CDR3 coding sequence is TGCGCCAGCAGCCATACAGGGGGCCAGACCGGGGAGCTGTTTTTT. It yields the protein CASSHTGGQTGELFF.

CDR3 nucleotides: TGTGCCAGCAGTTGGGGGGGGGCCTACGAGCAGTACTTC. It translates to CASSWGGAYEQYF. The genes are TRBV28 and TRBJ2-7; 7 bases are a match to TRBD2. Trimming removed 4 bases from V and 2 bases from J; junction bases left unmatched: 2. CDR1 MDHEN and CDR2 SYDVKM come from the germline V gene. This CDR3 is built from 13 residues.

The rearrangement joins TRBV5-1 to TRBJ2-3, with 10 bases lining up with TRBD2. Germline V lookup: CDR1 SGHRS, CDR2 YFSETQ. V was pared by 4 bases and J by 0 bases, with 5 bases of the junction left unmatched. This CDR3 is 16 amino acids long. Here the CDR3 reads CASSPRTSGSTDTQYF. Written as DNA, the CDR3 is TGCGCCAGCAGCCCCCGGACTAGCGGTAGCACAGATACGCAGTATTTT.

The chain carries TRBV4-1 and TRBJ1-3, with D unresolved. The CDR3 runs to 15 residues. Deletions cut 3 bases from V and 2 bases from J, with 11 bases between. Germline values: CDR1 MGHRA, CDR2 YSYEKL. The CDR3 spells CASSHPDIAGNTIYF. The DNA for the CDR3 is TGCGCCAGCAGCCACCCAGACATCGCTGGAAACACCATATATTTT.

V is TRBV27 and J is TRBJ1-4; 8 bases line up with TRBD1. Losses at the gene ends were 6 bases for V and 0 bases for J; bases not matched to a gene: 6. This CDR3 has 16 amino acids. CDR1 MNHEY and CDR2 SMNVEV come from the germline V gene (reference sequence). The chain's CDR3 is CASSQGAPPTNEKLFF. The CDR3 region has the DNA TGTGCCAGCAGCCAGGGGGCCCCCCCAACTAATGAAAAACTGTTTTTT.

Here the CDR3 DNA reads TGTGCCAGCAGCCGTCCCTATGAAAAACTGTTTTTT. Its protein is CASSRPYEKLFF. J is TRBJ1-4 and V is TRBV14; D is ambiguous. Trimming shortened V by 4 bases and J by 6 bases, and 6 bases separated the two germline ends. The CDR3 has 12 amino acids. Germline CDR1 reads SGHDN; CDR2 reads FVKESK. Together with reference TRBV14 and TRBJ1-4, the CDR3 gives the full variable domain: EAGVTQFPSHSVIEKGQTVTLRCDPISGHDNLYWYRRVMGKEIKFLLHFVKESKQDESGMPNNRFLAERTGGTYSTLKVQPAELEDSGVYFCASSRPYEKLFFGSGTQLSVL.